This T cell receptor beta chain was recorded in a study of OX40 agonist ivuxolimab in advanced cancers. The CDR3 spans 11 residues. Germline V gives CDR1 LNHDA, CDR2 SQIVND (reference sequence). V was clipped by 10 bases and J by 11 bases, with 17 bases between them. Study results and limitations: Near-lowest levels of clonal expansion characterized partial responders at 0.1-3.0 mg/kg.

Notes on this clone: What it recognizes is unknown.

Generated by immunoSEQ multiplex PCR, the TCRdb table keeps only in-frame clones and is missing some. The sample lists 100,000 to 110,000 clones, around 93% occurring once. Sequencing used CD4+ or CD8+ T cells sorted from blood, obtained in a trial of the OX40 agonist ivuxolimab. The gene calls are TRBV19 and TRBJ1-1; D is perhaps TRBD1 (5 bases). The clonotype comes from an adult with an advanced solid tumor such as melanoma, head and neck, liver or kidney cancer. The CDR3 region is CATQTGDRAFF. The DNA for the CDR3 is TGTGCCACCCAAACCGGGGACCGGGCTTTCTTT.